A selection of T cell receptor beta chains follows, all from one sample in a study of neurological immune-mediated disorders. TCRdb independently ran MiXCR on the 5' RACE reads; one entry per CDR3 protein. The data show approximately 28,000 distinct CDR3 sequences, about a sixth seen once. The sequenced material came from CD4+ T cells from blood. Receptors originate from a female donor with HTLV-1-associated myelopathy (HAM/TSP). The CDR3 runs from the conserved cysteine through the conserved F or W. D genes are given only for firm matches. Clone size is shown for a subset of rows, as once, few, many or a class of expanded clone.

CASSPPGQAYEQYF,TGTGCCAGCTCACCGCCGGGACAGGCGTACGAGCAGTACTTC,TRBJ2-7,many,TRBD1,TRBV18
CASSLRSTDMNTEAFF,TGTGCCAGCTCACTTAGGTCGACAGACATGAACACTGAAGCTTTCTTT,TRBJ1-1,many,.,TRBV18
CASSISLLAGGLDTQYF,TGTGCCAGCAGCATATCCCTTTTGGCGGGGGGGCTCGATACGCAGTATTTC,TRBJ2-3,.,TRBD2,TRBV9
CASSQEGQITDTQYF,TGCGCCAGCAGCCAAGAGGGACAGATCACAGATACGCAGTATTTT,TRBJ2-3,.,TRBD1,TRBV5-1
CASSPGAHSGPYEQYF,TGTGCCAGCAGCCCGGGGGCCCATTCGGGACCTTACGAGCAGTACTTC,TRBJ2-7,many,.,TRBV9
CASSLPQNLGNEQFF,TGTGCCAGCAGCTTACCACAGAACCTCGGCAATGAGCAGTTCTTC,TRBJ2-1,few,.,TRBV11-3
CASSPGTRNTDTQYF,TGTGCCAGCAGCCCCGGGACCAGAAACACAGATACGCAGTATTTT,TRBJ2-3,many,.,TRBV7-3
CASSLIAEGYEQYF,TGCGCCAGCAGCTTGATAGCGGAGGGGTACGAGCAGTACTTC,TRBJ2-7,many,.,TRBV5-1
CSATSDRGNYGYTF,TGCAGTGCTACCTCGGACAGGGGGAACTATGGCTACACCTTC,TRBJ1-2,many,TRBD1,TRBV20-1
CSAHLLRTSGALGSYNEQFF,TGCAGTGCCCATTTGTTAAGGACTAGCGGAGCCCTAGGCTCCTACAATGAGCAGTTCTTC,TRBJ2-1,many,TRBD2,TRBV20-1
CASSLRRGGSYNEQFF,TGTGCCAGCAGCTTAAGAAGGGGGGGCTCCTACAATGAGCAGTTCTTC,TRBJ2-1,many,.,TRBV7-2
CASSWEPGLAGGNTQYF,TGCGCCAGCAGCTGGGAACCGGGACTAGCGGGAGGTAATACGCAGTATTTT,TRBJ2-3,many,TRBD2,TRBV5-1
CASSTDPPSYEQYF,TGCGCCAGCAGCACAGATCCGCCCTCCTACGAGCAGTACTTC,TRBJ2-7,many,.,TRBV10-1
CASSRGEWEGEQFF,TGTGCCAGCAGCCGGGGGGAATGGGAGGGTGAGCAGTTCTTC,TRBJ2-1,many,TRBD2,TRBV7-6
CSAGGQTWDTEAFF,TGCAGTGCTGGGGGACAGACTTGGGACACTGAAGCTTTCTTT,TRBJ1-1,many,TRBD1,TRBV20-1
CSAGVGAGGGSEQFF,TGCAGTGCCGGGGTAGGGGCGGGAGGGGGATCTGAGCAGTTCTTC,TRBJ2-1,many,TRBD2,TRBV20-1
CSAPEANYGYTF,TGCAGTGCCCCAGAAGCTAACTATGGCTACACCTTC,TRBJ1-2,many,.,TRBV20-1
CASSWGLAKNIQYF,TGTGCCAGCAGTTGGGGTTTAGCCAAAAACATTCAGTACTTC,TRBJ2-4,many,.,TRBV6-5
CASRPTGLSSGNTIYF,TGTGCCAGCAGACCAACAGGGTTGAGCTCTGGAAACACCATATATTTT,TRBJ1-3,many,.,TRBV12-3/TRBV12-4
CASSLAPGPVGTGEAFF,TGCGCCAGCAGCTTGGCCCCCGGTCCCGTCGGGACAGGCGAAGCTTTCTTT,TRBJ1-1,many,TRBD1,TRBV5-1
CASMSGNTGELFF,TGTGCCAGCATGTCAGGAAACACCGGGGAGCTGTTTTTT,TRBJ2-2,many,.,TRBV2
CSALSHYNEQFF,TGCAGTGCCCTGTCCCACTACAATGAGCAGTTCTTC,TRBJ2-1,large,.,TRBV20-1
CASSVGQDRNEQFF,TGTGCCAGCAGCGTAGGACAGGACCGCAATGAGCAGTTCTTC,TRBJ2-1,many,.,TRBV9
CASSIGLAGGPDYNEQFF,TGTGCCAGTAGTATAGGACTAGCGGGAGGGCCTGATTACAATGAGCAGTTCTTC,TRBJ2-1,many,TRBD2,TRBV19
CASSLGPYNEQFF,TGTGCTAGCAGCTTAGGACCATACAATGAGCAGTTCTTC,TRBJ2-1,many,.,TRBV7-7
CSARDRDGAKNIQYF,TGCAGTGCTAGAGATCGCGACGGAGCCAAAAACATTCAGTACTTC,TRBJ2-4,many,.,TRBV20-1
CASSALVSSYNEQFF,TGTGCCAGCAGCGCTCTGGTGAGCTCCTACAATGAGCAGTTCTTC,TRBJ2-1,many,.,TRBV9
CASSHTTGELFF,TGCGCCAGCAGCCACACAACCGGGGAGCTGTTTTTT,TRBJ2-2,many,.,TRBV4-3
CASSIFGRGRETQYF,TGTGCCAGTAGTATATTCGGCAGGGGGCGGGAGACCCAGTACTTC,TRBJ2-5,.,TRBD1,TRBV19
CASSPVGQPQHF,TGTGCCAGCAGTCCCGTCGGTCAGCCCCAGCATTTT,TRBJ1-5,many,.,TRBV28
CKYNEQFF,TGCAAATACAATGAGCAGTTCTTC,TRBJ2-1,many,.,TRBV29-1
CASKGTDSGNTIYF,TGTGCCAGTAAAGGGACTGACTCTGGAAACACCATATATTTT,TRBJ1-3,many,.,TRBV19
CAIGTGASDYEQYF,TGTGCCATCGGAACCGGGGCCTCGGACTACGAGCAGTACTTC,TRBJ2-7,many,.,TRBV10-3
CASRAGDTEAFF,TGTGCCAGCAGAGCAGGGGACACTGAAGCTTTCTTT,TRBJ1-1,many,.,TRBV6-6
CASSAAENSPLHF,TGTGCCAGCAGTGCGGCCGAGAATTCACCCCTCCACTTT,TRBJ1-6,many,.,TRBV2
CASSLGPPIGDEQFF,TGTGCCAGCAGCTTAGGTCCCCCAATTGGCGATGAGCAGTTCTTC,TRBJ2-1,many,.,TRBV7-2
CASSQGSHSNYGYTF,TGCGCCAGCAGCCAAGGCAGTCACAGTAACTATGGCTACACCTTC,TRBJ1-2,many,.,TRBV4-3
CSLVTSEGGNIQYF,TGCAGTCTCGTGACTAGCGAGGGGGGGAACATTCAGTACTTC,TRBJ2-4,many,TRBD2,TRBV20-1
CASSQGGAGGLLNEQFF,TGCGCCAGCAGCCAAGGCGGGGCAGGGGGCCTTCTCAATGAGCAGTTCTTC,TRBJ2-1,many,TRBD1,TRBV4-1
CASSPPPGTDTQYF,TGTGCCAGCAGCCCACCCCCAGGGACAGATACGCAGTATTTT,TRBJ2-3,many,.,TRBV11-2
CASSLGAIRGPSTDTQYF,TGTGCCAGCAGCTTAGGGGCTATACGGGGGCCAAGCACAGATACGCAGTATTTT,TRBJ2-3,many,.,TRBV7-8